A single sample is the source of the 22 T cell receptor beta chains below, sequenced in a study of T cell responses to AZD1222 COVID-19 vaccine. Sequencing was performed with immunoSEQ multiplex PCR; in TCRdb, only in-frame clones are kept and a portion is missing. The table records about 120,000 clones, roughly 90% of them present only once. The sample here was peripheral blood, taken 28 days after the second AZD1222 dose. All receptors come from an adult who received the AZD1222 COVID-19 vaccine.

V gene TRBV10-1 combines with J gene TRBJ2-5; D is possibly TRBD1 (7 bases). Germline values: CDR1 WNHNN, CDR2 SYGVQD (reference sequence). Trimming took 9 bases from V and 7 from J, leaving 18 bases between them. The CDR3 runs 13 residues. Here the CDR3 reads CARNRVQGGTQYF. Here the CDR3 DNA reads TGCGCCAGAAACAGGGTTCAGGGGGGGACCCAGTACTTC.

The rearrangement uses TRBV5-5 and TRBJ1-6; maybe TRBD1 (5 bases). The V gene's germline CDR1 is SGHKS and CDR2 YYEKEE (reference sequence). The V end lost 2 bases, the J end lost 10 bases, and 13 bases lay between the germline ends. The CDR3 covers 14 residues. CDR3 loop: CASSFGTERSPLHF. The CDR3 nucleotides are TGTGCCAGCAGCTTCGGGACGGAACGATCACCCCTCCACTTT.

The chain carries TRBV10-2 and TRBJ2-2; D is undetermined. The CDR3 spans 14 residues. The ends were cut back, 2 bases at V and 0 bases at J, with 4 bases in the middle. Germline V lookup: CDR1 WSHSY, CDR2 SAAADI. The CDR3 loop is CASSERPNTGELFF. CDR3 DNA sequence: TGCGCCAGCAGTGAGAGACCGAACACCGGGGAGCTGTTTTTT.

V and J are TRBV19 and TRBJ1-2; D is undetermined. Trimming took 3 bases from V and 0 from J, leaving 14 bases between them. This CDR3 spans 16 amino acids. The germline V gene encodes CDR1 LNHDA and CDR2 SQIVND (reference sequence). The CDR3 spells CASSMGPFGANYGYTF. The DNA of the CDR3 is TGTGCCAGTAGTATGGGTCCGTTTGGAGCTAACTATGGCTACACCTTC.

The V call is TRBV25-1, the J call TRBJ2-3; tentatively, D is TRBD2 (7 bases). V gave up 2 bases and J gave up 3 bases, with 18 bases separating them. This CDR3 spans 17 amino acids. Germline V lookup: CDR1 MGHDK, CDR2 SYGVNS. The CDR3 DNA is TGTGCCAGCAGTGAAAAAGCGCGGGGGCTACAAACAGATACGCAGTATTTT. Translating gives CASSEKARGLQTDTQYF.

The rearrangement links TRBV5-1 to TRBJ2-5, with 7 bases matching TRBD1. Germline CDR1 and CDR2: SGHRS and YFSETQ. The CDR3 contains 15 residues. J gave up 5 bases and V 0 bases, and 7 bases lay outside the gene matches. The CDR3 DNA reads TGCGCCAGCAGCTTGGCAGGGGGAGTAGTGGAGACCCAGTACTTC. This translates into CASSLAGGVVETQYF.

This rearrangement joins TRBV2 to TRBJ2-3; 8 bases fit TRBD1. V shed 6 bases and J 2 bases; nucleotides not matched to a gene: 7. Germline CDR1 is SNHLY and CDR2 is FYNNEI. The CDR3 loop spans 15 amino acids. The CDR3 region has the DNA TGTGCCAGCAGGGCCAGGGGGCATTCCACAGATACGCAGTATTTT. Protein sequence: CASRARGHSTDTQYF. The entire variable domain, with the rest obtained from reference TRBV2 and TRBJ2-3, is as follows: EPEVTQTPSHQVTQMGQEVILRCVPISNHLYFYWYRQILGQKVEFLVSFYNNEISEKSEIFDDQFSVERPDGSNFTLKIRSTKLEDSAMYFCASRARGHSTDTQYFGPGTRLTVL.

The V and J genes are TRBV18 and TRBJ2-1; 8 bases line up with TRBD2. The V gene's germline CDR1 is KGHSH and CDR2 LQKENI. CDR3 length: 17 residues. V was pared by 2 bases and J by 7 bases, with 13 bases of the junction left unmatched. The CDR3 sequence: CASSPSIVGLAGNEQFF. CDR3 nucleotides: TGTGCCAGCTCACCATCGATAGTAGGATTAGCGGGGAATGAGCAGTTCTTC.

This chain connects TRBV7-9 to TRBJ1-6; D is perhaps TRBD1 (5 bases). The CDR3 length is 13 residues. Germline V gene lookup returns CDR1 SEHNR and CDR2 FQNEAQ (reference sequence). V lost 4 bases, J lost 10 bases, and 11 bases lay in between. The CDR3 DNA follows: TGTGCCAGCAGCTCAGGGTCAGGCTCACCCCTCCACTTT. It codes for CASSSGSGSPLHF.

The V call is TRBV6-2 or TRBV6-3, the J call TRBJ2-7; tentatively, D is TRBD1 (5 bases). The CDR3 length is 17 residues. The V end lost 6 bases, the J end lost 0 bases, and 21 bases lay between the germline ends. Germline V gene data show CDR1 as MNHEY and CDR2 as SVGEGT. In DNA, the CDR3 is TGTGCCAGCAGCCCTGGTATAGGGTGGCAGGGCTCCTACGAGCAGTACTTC. Translating it yields CASSPGIGWQGSYEQYF.

This sequence joins TRBV28 and TRBJ1-5, with 7 bases lining up with TRBD1. The trim removed 6 bases at V and 2 bases at J, leaving 7 bases unmatched. Per germline, CDR1 MDHEN and CDR2 SYDVKM. The CDR3 runs to 15 residues. CDR3 in DNA: TGTGCCAGCAGCATAGGGGGCGGGCGCAATCAGCCCCAGCATTTT. Protein sequence: CASSIGGGRNQPQHF.

CDR3 sequence (DNA): TGCGCCAGCAGCTCCGGTTATAAGCTGGTGGTGAATCAGCCCCAGCATTTT. It encodes CASSSGYKLVVNQPQHF. The rearrangement uses TRBV5-1 and TRBJ1-5; no clear D gene. Deletions cut 3 bases from V and 4 bases from J, with 20 bases between. CDR3 length: 17 residues. Germline V CDR1 and CDR2: SGHRS, YFSETQ.

The genes are TRBV24-1 and TRBJ2-5; D might be TRBD1 (6 bases). The CDR3 length is 17 residues. In germline, CDR1 is KGHDR, CDR2 SFDVKD. V was shortened by 0 bases and J by 1 base, with 14 bases between the two germline ends. For the CDR3, the DNA is TGTGCCACCAGTGATTTGCAAGGTTTCAGGGGCCAAGAGACCCAGTACTTC. Translating it yields CATSDLQGFRGQETQYF.

V is TRBV5-8 and J is TRBJ1-1; TRBD1 might be the D (6 bases). Germline V gene data show CDR1 as SGHTS and CDR2 as YDEGEE. Trimming removed 4 bases from V and 1 base from J, with 8 bases in between. The CDR3 is made up of 13 amino acids. The CDR3 region has the DNA TGTGCCAGCAGCACACAGGGGAACACTGAAGCTTTCTTT. This gives the protein CASSTQGNTEAFF.

The chain employs TRBV10-3 and TRBJ2-7, with TRBD2 as a possible D gene (6 bases). Germline V CDR1 and CDR2: ENHRY, SYGVKD. The CDR3 runs to 14 residues. V dropped 3 bases and J dropped 4 bases, with 13 bases sitting between them. DNA for the CDR3: TGTGCCATCAGTGAAGTTAGCGGAGCTTACGAGCAGTACTTC. Amino acids: CAISEVSGAYEQYF.

The chain couples TRBV28 to TRBJ1-1; D might be TRBD1 (5 bases). The V gene's germline CDR1 is MDHEN and CDR2 SYDVKM. The CDR3 extends over 15 amino acids. V was cut by 6 bases and J by 5 bases, with 19 bases left in between. The CDR3 DNA reads as TGTGCCAGCAGCCTACGGGTACGGGGCGGGACTGAAGCTTTCTTT. Its protein is CASSLRVRGGTEAFF.

This chain joins TRBV3-1 (or the pseudogene TRBV3-2) and TRBJ2-1; D not certain. Deletions cut 5 bases from V and 8 bases from J, with 16 bases between. Germline V gene lookup returns CDR1 LGHDT and CDR2 YNNKEL (reference sequence). This CDR3 has 14 amino acids. The CDR3 sequence is CASSSEKRWDEQFF. Here the CDR3 DNA reads TGTGCCAGCAGCTCAGAAAAGCGCTGGGATGAGCAGTTCTTC.

Written as DNA, the CDR3 is TGTGCCAGCAGCTATATAGCGGGGGGGTCGGTATGGGAGACCCAGTACTTC. As protein: CASSYIAGGSVWETQYF. The chain is built from TRBV11-2 and TRBJ2-5, with 11 nucleotides matching TRBD2. This CDR3 has 17 residues. With V trimmed by 4 bases and J by 5 bases, 12 bases remained unmatched. The germline CDR1 and CDR2 sequences are SGHAT and FQNNGV. Drawing the rest from reference TRBV11-2 and TRBJ2-5, the complete variable domain is EAGVAQSPRYKIIEKRQSVAFWCNPISGHATLYWYQQILGQGPKLLIQFQNNGVVDDSQLPKDRFSAERLKGVDSTLKIQPAKLEDSAVYLCASSYIAGGSVWETQYFGPGTRLLVL.

The rearrangement links TRBV7-2 to TRBJ2-5, with D perhaps matching TRBD2 (6 bases). This CDR3 spans 15 amino acids. V was shortened by 8 bases and J by 4 bases, with 20 bases between the two germline ends. Germline V gene lookup returns CDR1 SGHTA and CDR2 FQGNSA. CDR3 nucleotides: TGTGCCAGCTCGGGGGAAAGCCAAGTACGAGAGACCCAGTACTTC. Protein: CASSGESQVRETQYF. Based on the CDR3 plus reference TRBV7-2 and TRBJ2-5, the full variable domain is GAGVSQSPSNKVTEKGKDVELRCDPISGHTALYWYRQSLGQGLEFLIYFQGNSAPDKSGLPSDRFSAERTGGSVSTLTIQRTQQEDSAVYLCASSGESQVRETQYFGPGTRLLVL.

This clone was seen once. The rearrangement uses TRBV18 and TRBJ1-1; a possible D gene is TRBD1 (5 bases). V lost 1 base, J lost 6 bases, and 9 bases lay in between. Germline values: CDR1 KGHSH, CDR2 LQKENI. The CDR3 has 13 amino acids. The CDR3 DNA follows: TGTGCCAGCTCACCACGGGGGATCTCTGAAGCTTTCTTT. Protein product: CASSPRGISEAFF.

This chain links TRBV18 with TRBJ1-1; D gene ambiguous. CDR1 is KGHSH, CDR2 LQKENI, per germline. This CDR3 is 13 amino acids long. The germline V and J ends were trimmed by 4 bases and 2 bases, with 8 bases remaining between them. CDR3: CASSRDHNTEAFF. Here the CDR3 DNA reads TGTGCCAGCTCACGAGACCACAACACTGAAGCTTTCTTT.

The rearrangement links TRBV13 to TRBJ2-7, with 7 bases fitting TRBD1. V was pared by 5 bases and J by 0 bases, with 4 bases of the junction left unmatched. Germline V CDR1 and CDR2: PRHDT, FYEKMQ (reference sequence). The CDR3 length is 14 residues. In DNA, the CDR3 is TGTGCCAGCAGCGATGACAGGGACTCCTACGAGCAGTACTTC. The encoded protein is CASSDDRDSYEQYF.